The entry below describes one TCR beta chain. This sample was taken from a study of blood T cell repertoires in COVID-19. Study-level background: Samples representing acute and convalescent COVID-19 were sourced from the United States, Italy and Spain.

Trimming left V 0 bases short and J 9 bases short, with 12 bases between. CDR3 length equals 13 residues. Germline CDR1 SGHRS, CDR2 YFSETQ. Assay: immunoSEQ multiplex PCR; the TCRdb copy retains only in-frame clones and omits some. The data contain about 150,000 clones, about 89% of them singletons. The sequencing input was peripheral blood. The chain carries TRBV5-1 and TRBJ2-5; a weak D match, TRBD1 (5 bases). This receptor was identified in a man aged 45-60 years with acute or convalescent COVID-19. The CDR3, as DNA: TGCGCCAGCAGCTTGGGTCAGGGAATGGCCCAGTACTTC. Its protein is CASSLGQGMAQYF.